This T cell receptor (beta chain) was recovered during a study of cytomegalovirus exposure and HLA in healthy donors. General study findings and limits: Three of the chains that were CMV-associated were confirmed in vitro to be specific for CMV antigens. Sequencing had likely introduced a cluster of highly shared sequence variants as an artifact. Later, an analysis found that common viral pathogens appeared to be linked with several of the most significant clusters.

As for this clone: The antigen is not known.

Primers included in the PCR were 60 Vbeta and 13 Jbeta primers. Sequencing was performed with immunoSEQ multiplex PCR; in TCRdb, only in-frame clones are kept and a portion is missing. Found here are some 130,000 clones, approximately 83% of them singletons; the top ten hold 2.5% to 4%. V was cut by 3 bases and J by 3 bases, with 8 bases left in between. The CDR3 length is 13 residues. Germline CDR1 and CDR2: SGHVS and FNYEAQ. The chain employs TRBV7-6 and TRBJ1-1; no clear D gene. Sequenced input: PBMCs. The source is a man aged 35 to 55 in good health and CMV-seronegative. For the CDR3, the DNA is TGTGCCAGCAGCTTTCGGAGGGACACTGAAGCTTTCTTT. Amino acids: CASSFRRDTEAFF.